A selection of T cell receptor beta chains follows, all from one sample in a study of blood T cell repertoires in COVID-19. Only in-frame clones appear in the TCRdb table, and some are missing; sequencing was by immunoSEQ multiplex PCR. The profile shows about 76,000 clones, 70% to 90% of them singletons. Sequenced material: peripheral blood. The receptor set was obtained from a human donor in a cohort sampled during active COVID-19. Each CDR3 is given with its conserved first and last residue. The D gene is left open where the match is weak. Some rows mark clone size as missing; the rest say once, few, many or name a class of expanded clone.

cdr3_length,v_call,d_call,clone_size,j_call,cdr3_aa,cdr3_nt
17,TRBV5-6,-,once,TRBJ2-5,CASSLVGGGGLQETQYF,TGTGCCAGCAGCTTGGTGGGAGGGGGTGGCCTTCAAGAGACCCAGTACTTC
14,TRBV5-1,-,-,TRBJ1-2,CASSFQGERYGYTF,TGCGCCAGCAGCTTCCAGGGTGAACGCTATGGCTACACCTTC
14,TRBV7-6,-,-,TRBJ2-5,CASSLAQGEETQYF,TGTGCCAGCAGCTTAGCACAGGGAGAGGAGACCCAGTACTTC
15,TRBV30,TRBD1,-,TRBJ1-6,CAWRASTGGFSPLHF,TGTGCCTGGAGGGCCTCGACAGGGGGATTTTCACCCCTCCACTTT
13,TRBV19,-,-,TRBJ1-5,CASSTGWGQPQHF,TGTGCCAGTAGTACGGGATGGGGACAGCCCCAGCATTTT
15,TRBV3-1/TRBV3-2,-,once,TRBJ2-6,CASSTTDSGANVLTF,TGTGCCAGCAGCACGACAGACTCTGGGGCCAACGTCCTGACTTTC
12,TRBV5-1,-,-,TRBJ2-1,CASSGAGKLWFF,TGCGCCAGCAGCGGGGCAGGGAAGCTATGGTTCTTC
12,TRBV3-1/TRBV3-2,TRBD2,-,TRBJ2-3,CASSTSGNTQYF,TGTGCCAGCAGCACTAGCGGGAATACGCAGTATTTT
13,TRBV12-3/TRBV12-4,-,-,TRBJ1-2,CASSLMGDYGYTF,TGTGCCAGCAGTTTAATGGGAGACTATGGCTACACCTTC
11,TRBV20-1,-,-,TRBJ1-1,CSVRVVPEAFF,TGCAGTGTTCGAGTCGTTCCTGAAGCTTTCTTT
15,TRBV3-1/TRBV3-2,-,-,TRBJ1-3,CASSPMGTYGNTIYF,TGTGCCAGCAGCCCGATGGGCACTTATGGAAACACCATATATTTT
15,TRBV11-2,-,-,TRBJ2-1,CASSTSGSSYNEQFF,TGTGCCAGCAGCACGAGCGGCAGCTCCTACAATGAGCAGTTCTTC
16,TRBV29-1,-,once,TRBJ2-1,CSVESLSATSYNEQFF,TGCAGCGTTGAATCTCTAAGCGCCACCTCCTACAATGAGCAGTTCTTC
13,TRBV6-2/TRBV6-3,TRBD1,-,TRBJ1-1,CASSFRGRTEAFF,TGTGCCAGCAGCTTCAGGGGGAGGACTGAAGCTTTCTTT
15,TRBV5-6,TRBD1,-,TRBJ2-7,CASSLTGTESYEQYF,TGTGCCAGCAGCCTGACCGGGACAGAGTCCTACGAGCAGTACTTC
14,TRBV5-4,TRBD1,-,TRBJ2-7,CASSSGTDSYEQYF,TGTGCCAGCAGCTCCGGGACAGACTCCTACGAGCAGTACTTC
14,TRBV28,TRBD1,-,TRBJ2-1,CASSLAGGYNEQFF,TGTGCCAGCAGTTTGGCAGGGGGCTACAATGAGCAGTTCTTC
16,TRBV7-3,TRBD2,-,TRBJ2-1,CASSSLARTSRAEQFF,TGTGCCAGCAGCTCCCTCGCTCGGACTAGCAGGGCTGAGCAGTTCTTC
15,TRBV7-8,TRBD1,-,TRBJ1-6,CASSRAGGSNSPLHF,TGTGCCAGCAGTCGAGCAGGGGGTTCAAATTCACCCCTCCACTTT
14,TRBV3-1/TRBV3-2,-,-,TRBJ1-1,CASSPALWNTEAFF,TGTGCCAGCAGTCCCGCGTTATGGAACACTGAAGCTTTCTTT
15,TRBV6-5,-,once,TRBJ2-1,CASSYSIPSGNEQFF,TGTGCCAGCAGTTACTCGATCCCATCGGGCAATGAGCAGTTCTTC
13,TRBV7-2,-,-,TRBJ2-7,CASSFDRSYEQYF,TGTGCCAGCAGCTTTGACAGGTCCTACGAGCAGTACTTC
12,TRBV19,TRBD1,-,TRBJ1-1,CASSTSDRAGFF,TGTGCCAGTTCAACCTCGGACAGGGCAGGTTTCTTT
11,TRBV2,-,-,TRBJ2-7,CASSGTAIQYF,TGTGCCAGCAGTGGGACAGCAATACAGTACTTC
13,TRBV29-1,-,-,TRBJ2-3,CSTIDRRTDTQYF,TGCAGTACCATCGACAGACGCACAGATACGCAGTATTTT
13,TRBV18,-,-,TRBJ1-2,CASSPETDSGYTF,TGTGCCAGCTCACCAGAGACAGATTCCGGCTACACCTTC
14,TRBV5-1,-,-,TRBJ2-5,CASSLWSGRETQYF,TGCGCCAGCAGCTTGTGGTCGGGGAGGGAGACCCAGTACTTC
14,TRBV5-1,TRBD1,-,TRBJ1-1,CASSEGTGGTEAFF,TGCGCCAGCAGCGAGGGGACAGGGGGAACTGAAGCTTTCTTT
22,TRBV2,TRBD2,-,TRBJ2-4,CASSEVGPPGLAGLIAKNIQYF,TGTGCCAGCAGTGAAGTAGGACCCCCGGGACTAGCGGGACTTATAGCCAAAAACATTCAGTACTTC
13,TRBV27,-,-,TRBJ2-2,CASSLGGTGELFF,TGTGCCAGCAGTTTAGGGGGGACCGGGGAGCTGTTTTTT
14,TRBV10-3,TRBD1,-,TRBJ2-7,CAISAGTGYYEQYF,TGTGCCATCAGTGCAGGGACAGGGTACTACGAGCAGTACTTC
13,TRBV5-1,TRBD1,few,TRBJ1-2,CASSLGDRNGYTF,TGCGCCAGCAGCTTGGGGGACAGAAATGGCTACACCTTC